These T cell receptor beta chains were read from a single sample in a study of shared clonotypes between healthy human individuals. The repertoire was sequenced with immunoSEQ multiplex PCR; TCRdb's copy has only in-frame clones and lacks some. The repertoire includes under 650,000 clones, about 96% of them detected once, and 0.06% sits in the top ten. The sample was naive CD4+ T cells sorted from blood. The receptors were sampled from a woman in her twenties or thirties in good health. Both conserved end residues are part of each CDR3. The D gene is left open where the match is weak. Clone size, where shown, is once, few, many, or a class for clones that have expanded.

clone size	V gene	J gene	D gene	CDR3 length	CDR3 DNA	CDR3 protein
NA	TRBV11-1	TRBJ1-2	TRBD1	17	TGTGCCAGCAGCTTAGATGGGACAGGGGGTTACAACTATGGCTACACCTTC	CASSLDGTGGYNYGYTF
NA	TRBV11-3	TRBJ2-3	NA	13	TGTGCCAGCAGCCCCATCAGGGGCGATACGCAGTATTTT	CASSPIRGDTQYF
NA	TRBV7-9	TRBJ1-2	TRBD1	16	TGTGCCAGCAGCCCAGGGACAGGGGGACCAGTCTATGGCTACACCTTC	CASSPGTGGPVYGYTF
NA	TRBV6-6	TRBJ1-1	NA	16	TGTGCCAGCAGACGACAGGCTCAGTTTTTGAACACTGAAGCTTTCTTT	CASRRQAQFLNTEAFF
NA	TRBV4-1	TRBJ2-6	NA	15	TGCGCCAGCACGCCATTTACTGCCGGGGCCAACGTCCTGACTTTC	CASTPFTAGANVLTF
NA	TRBV11-3	TRBJ2-3	TRBD1	16	TGTGCCAGCAGCTTAGATTCGGCAGGGGGCGCATATACGCAGTATTTT	CASSLDSAGGAYTQYF
NA	TRBV19	TRBJ2-7	TRBD2	14	TGTGCCAGTAGTAGGACTAGCGGACACTACGAGCAGTACTTC	CASSRTSGHYEQYF
NA	TRBV13	TRBJ2-5	TRBD2	18	TGTGCCAGCAGCTTCCTACTACCGGGACTAGCTTTCCAAGAGACCCAGTACTTC	CASSFLLPGLAFQETQYF
NA	TRBV28	TRBJ2-7	TRBD1	13	TGTGCCAGCAGACCCACAGGGGTAACCGAGCAGTACTTC	CASRPTGVTEQYF
NA	TRBV19	TRBJ1-5	NA	16	TGTGCCAGTAGTAGACGTGAAGGGCCGGATAATCAGCCCCAGCATTTT	CASSRREGPDNQPQHF
NA	TRBV4-1	TRBJ1-5	NA	15	TGCGCCAGCAGCCAAGGGTGGACAGAAACCCAGCCCCAGCATTTT	CASSQGWTETQPQHF
NA	TRBV28	TRBJ2-7	TRBD2	18	TGTGCCAGCAGTTCGAGACTAGCGGGAGGGCAGGGGCCCTACGAGCAGTACTTC	CASSSRLAGGQGPYEQYF
NA	TRBV7-2	TRBJ2-7	TRBD1	14	TGTGCCAGCAGCTTGGACAGGGGCTCCTACGAGCAGTACTTC	CASSLDRGSYEQYF
NA	TRBV10-1	TRBJ1-3	NA	15	TGCGCCAGCAGTGATAGAGCCGGGGCTGGAAACACCATATATTTT	CASSDRAGAGNTIYF
NA	TRBV6-5	TRBJ2-7	NA	12	TGTGCCAGCAGTGAGGCTAGCGACGAGCAGTACTTC	CASSEASDEQYF
NA	TRBV7-2	TRBJ2-7	NA	14	TGTGCCAGCAGCTTAGTAGTGGGAAGGTACGAGCAGTACTTC	CASSLVVGRYEQYF
NA	TRBV28	TRBJ1-1	NA	12	TGTGCCACTACGCACAGGAACACTGAAGCTTTCTTT	CATTHRNTEAFF
NA	TRBV5-1	TRBJ2-7	NA	15	TGCGCCAGCAGCTTGGGGCAGGGCGCCTCCTACGAGCAGTACTTC	CASSLGQGASYEQYF
NA	TRBV28	TRBJ2-5	TRBD2	19	TGTGCCAGCAGTTTATCCTTCACTAGCGGGAGCCGGACCCGGGAGACCCAGTACTTC	CASSLSFTSGSRTRETQYF
NA	TRBV6-5	TRBJ2-1	NA	13	TGTGCCAGCAGTTACTCTGCCAGCCCTCAGCAGTTCTTC	CASSYSASPQQFF
NA	TRBV2	TRBJ2-1	TRBD2	14	TGTGCCAGCAACGAGCGGGAACTCTACAATGAGCAGTTCTTC	CASNERELYNEQFF
NA	TRBV19	TRBJ1-5	TRBD1	17	TGTGCCAGTAGGGGCGGGACAGCATCCGCTGGGAATCAGCCCCAGCATTTT	CASRGGTASAGNQPQHF
once	TRBV5-4	TRBJ2-4	NA	13	TGTGCCAGCAGCCTAGAGACCCTAGGCATTCAGTACTTC	CASSLETLGIQYF
NA	TRBV5-4	TRBJ2-7	NA	14	TGTGCCAGCAGCTTGAGTGACGGTCGAGTCGAGCAGTACTTC	CASSLSDGRVEQYF
once	TRBV28	TRBJ2-1	NA	14	TGTGCCAGCAGGACCGGGACTCCGAACAATGAGCAGTTCTTC	CASRTGTPNNEQFF
NA	TRBV5-4	TRBJ2-3	NA	15	TGTGCCAGCACCGGAAGTAGGATTAGCACAGATACGCAGTATTTT	CASTGSRISTDTQYF
NA	TRBV5-4	TRBJ1-2	TRBD1	14	TGTGCCAGCAGCTCGGACAGGGGGTTGGTTGGCTACACCTTC	CASSSDRGLVGYTF
NA	TRBV9	TRBJ1-4	NA	15	TGTGCCAGCAGCCCCCCTGGGGGGCTTGATGAAAAACTGTTTTTT	CASSPPGGLDEKLFF
NA	TRBV27	TRBJ1-1	TRBD1	15	TGTGCCAGCAGTTCTATTCGGGACAGGGGGCGCGGAGCTTTCTTT	CASSSIRDRGRGAFF
few	TRBV11-3	TRBJ2-7	TRBD1	18	TGTGCCAGCAGAATCGATGGCGGACAGGTAACTTATACGTACGAGCAGTACTTC	CASRIDGGQVTYTYEQYF
once	TRBV5-6	TRBJ2-6	NA	17	TGTGCCAGCAGCTTCTTGAGGGTGGCCTCTGGGGCCAACGTCCTGACTTTC	CASSFLRVASGANVLTF
once	TRBV5-6	TRBJ2-7	TRBD2	15	TGTGCCAGCAGCCCCTTGGGCAGGGAGGGATACGAGCAGTACTTC	CASSPLGREGYEQYF
NA	TRBV28	TRBJ2-7	TRBD1	12	TGTGCCAGCTGGACAGGGCCCCACGAGCAGTACTTC	CASWTGPHEQYF
NA	TRBV18	TRBJ1-1	NA	14	TGTGCCAGCTCACCAGACCTTGGGAACACTGAAGCTTTCTTT	CASSPDLGNTEAFF
NA	TRBV13	TRBJ1-3	NA	15	TGTGCCAGCAGCTTAACCGGGGTAGAGGGAAACACCATATATTTT	CASSLTGVEGNTIYF
NA	TRBV19	TRBJ2-3	NA	14	TGTGCCAGTAGTTTACAGGGTGCAGGGGATACGCAGTATTTT	CASSLQGAGDTQYF
NA	TRBV2	TRBJ1-1	TRBD1	15	TGTGCCAGCAGTGAGGTGGGACAGGGATACACTGAAGCTTTCTTT	CASSEVGQGYTEAFF
NA	TRBV10-1	TRBJ2-3	TRBD2	15	TGCGCCAGCAGTGAAGGGCTAGCGGGAGGAGATACGCAGTATTTT	CASSEGLAGGDTQYF
few	TRBV7-9	TRBJ2-4	TRBD2	15	TGTGCCAGCAGCTTTCAGCGGGAGATTGGAAACATTCAGTACTTC	CASSFQREIGNIQYF